Each of the 29 T cell receptor beta chains below was sequenced from the same sample in a study of control samples from healthy donors and cancer patients. Profiling relied on immunoSEQ multiplex PCR, and the TCRdb table lists in-frame clones only, not all of them. Here the sample spans 55,000 to 90,000 clones, 84% being singletons. Sequencing was performed on blood. These receptor sequences come from a man between 50 and 59 years old in good health.

In its sample, this clone was seen once. This chain joins TRBV7-4 and TRBJ2-7; 14 positions agree with TRBD2. Trimming at V came to 1 base and at J to 5 bases, leaving 10 bases not matched to a gene. CDR1 and CDR2 (germline): SGHVT, SQSDAQ. This CDR3 is built from 18 residues. The CDR3 reads CASSLDGTSGRVAHEQYF. The CDR3 DNA reads TGTGCCAGCAGCTTAGATGGGACTAGCGGGAGAGTCGCCCACGAGCAGTACTTC.

This clone was counted once. The J gene is TRBJ1-2, the V gene TRBV19; 7 bases line up with TRBD1. The CDR3 loop spans 12 amino acids. V shed 3 bases, J shed 8 bases, and the junction held 3 bases outside the gene matches. CDR1 LNHDA and CDR2 SQIVND come from the germline V gene (reference sequence). The CDR3 sequence is CASSIGGGGYTF. CDR3 DNA: TGTGCCAGTAGTATTGGAGGGGGCGGCTACACCTTC.

The V gene is TRBV3-1 (or the pseudogene TRBV3-2), the J gene TRBJ2-7; D uncertain. The germline gives CDR1 LGHDT, CDR2 YNNKEL (reference sequence). This CDR3 is built from 15 residues. Trimming stripped 0 bases from V and 2 bases from J, with 11 bases between. The CDR3 DNA follows: TGTGCCAGCAGCCAAGATCCGGACGTAACCTACGAGCAGTACTTC. This translates into CASSQDPDVTYEQYF.

This clone was seen just once. The rearrangement uses TRBV7-9 and TRBJ1-6; tentative D call: TRBD1 (5 bases). V was shortened by 5 bases and J by 7 bases, with 9 bases between the two germline ends. This CDR3 region has 13 residues. Germline values: CDR1 SEHNR, CDR2 FQNEAQ (reference sequence). The CDR3 nucleotides read TGTGCCAGCAGCACCGAGGGGAATTCACCCCTCCACTTT. Amino acids: CASSTEGNSPLHF. Full variable domain (rest looked up from reference TRBV7-9 and TRBJ1-6): DTGVSQNPRHKITKRGQNVTFRCDPISEHNRLYWYRQTLGQGPEFLTYFQNEAQLEKSRLLSDRFSAERPKGSFSTLEIQRTEQGDSAMYLCASSTEGNSPLHFGNGTRLTVT.

The chain employs TRBV28 and TRBJ2-7; possibly TRBD2 for D (6 bases). Germline CDR1 reads MDHEN; CDR2 reads SYDVKM. Trimming took off 9 bases at V and 3 bases at J, with 12 bases between the two ends. This CDR3 region has 12 residues. This chain's CDR3 is CASSTGVYEQYF. The CDR3 nucleotides read TGTGCCAGTTCTACGGGGGTCTACGAGCAGTACTTC.

J is TRBJ1-1 and V is TRBV30; 7 nucleotides line up with TRBD1. CDR1 is GTSNPN and CDR2 is SVGIG in the germline V gene (reference sequence). This CDR3 is built from 14 residues. The CDR3: CAVGTDFLNTEAFF. CDR3 DNA: TGTGCGGTTGGGACAGACTTTTTGAACACTGAAGCTTTCTTT.

This chain links TRBV11-3 with TRBJ1-1; 7 positions match TRBD1. CDR3 length equals 15 residues. V trimming: 4 bases; J trimming: 6 bases; junction bases outside the gene matches: 11. Germline CDR1 reads SGHNT; CDR2 reads YENEEA. The CDR3 region has the DNA TGTGCCAGCAGCTCCAAACAGGGGTTGGGGGCTGAAGCTTTCTTT. Protein: CASSSKQGLGAEAFF.

The chain links TRBV6-2 or TRBV6-3 to TRBJ1-1, with TRBD1 as a possible D gene (5 bases). Trimming took 4 bases from V and 4 from J, leaving 16 bases between them. The CDR3 spans 15 residues. CDR1 is MNHEY, CDR2 SVGEGT, per germline. DNA of the CDR3: TGTGCCAGCAGTTTACTGGGGGGTAGGAGCACTGAAGCTTTCTTT. The encoded protein is CASSLLGGRSTEAFF.

The V and J genes are TRBV14 and TRBJ1-2; unclear D gene. Germline CDR1 reads SGHDN; CDR2 reads FVKESK. The length of the CDR3 is 13 residues. The germline V and J ends were trimmed by 4 bases and 7 bases, with 13 bases remaining between them. CDR3 sequence reads: CASSPSRAGGYTF. CDR3 nucleotide sequence: TGTGCCAGCAGCCCGTCACGGGCAGGTGGCTACACCTTC. The complete variable domain, with remaining parts taken from reference TRBV14 and TRBJ1-2, reads EAGVTQFPSHSVIEKGQTVTLRCDPISGHDNLYWYRRVMGKEIKFLLHFVKESKQDESGMPNNRFLAERTGGTYSTLKVQPAELEDSGVYFCASSPSRAGGYTFGSGTRLTVV.

The chain joins TRBV18 to TRBJ2-1; no clear D gene. Trimming pared 1 base from V and 7 bases from J, leaving 11 bases between. CDR3 length: 14 residues. CDR1 is KGHSH, CDR2 LQKENI, per germline. DNA of the CDR3: TGTGCCAGCTCACCACGGGCAGTCGGAAATGAGCAGTTCTTC. Translating it yields CASSPRAVGNEQFF.

The chain employs TRBV27 and TRBJ2-1, with no clear D. This CDR3 contains 17 residues. Trimming removed 0 bases at V and 3 bases at J, with 15 bases between. Germline-derived CDR1 and CDR2 are MNHEY and SMNVEV (reference sequence). The CDR3 bases are TGTGCCAGCAGTTTATCGGCGCCCTCCGAGTTCTACAATGAGCAGTTCTTC. Its translation: CASSLSAPSEFYNEQFF.

J is TRBJ1-4 and V is TRBV19; D is unresolved. Trimming took off 7 bases at V and 0 bases at J, with 24 bases between the two ends. Germline values: CDR1 LNHDA, CDR2 SQIVND (reference sequence). The CDR3 runs to 19 residues. The CDR3 region has the DNA TGTGCCAGTAAGGGAGGGAGTCTGTCACCTTCTGCAACTAATGAAAAACTGTTTTTT. This encodes CASKGGSLSPSATNEKLFF. Variable domain in full (rest from reference TRBV19 and TRBJ1-4): DGGITQSPKYLFRKEGQNVTLSCEQNLNHDAMYWYRQDPGQGLRLIYYSQIVNDFQKGDIAEGYSVSREKKESFPLTVTSAQKNPTAFYLCASKGGSLSPSATNEKLFFGSGTQLSVL.

This clone was recorded once. This chain connects TRBV6-6 to TRBJ1-2; D gene uncertain. Between the trimmed V and J ends, which lost 10 bases and 0 bases, there was a span of 15 bases. The V gene's germline CDR1 is MNHNY and CDR2 SVGAGI (reference sequence). The CDR3 sequence is 14 residues long. The CDR3 coding sequence is TGTGCCACCCCAGGCGGAGAAGCTAACTATGGCTACACCTTC. This encodes CATPGGEANYGYTF.

The gene calls are TRBV10-3 and TRBJ2-2; 7 bases are a match to TRBD1. CDR3 length: 15 amino acids. Germline assignment: CDR1 ENHRY and CDR2 SYGVKD. The V segment lost 6 bases and the J segment 0 bases; nucleotides outside the gene matches: 4. CDR3: CAIRPGQSNTGELFF. The CDR3 coding sequence is TGTGCCATCAGACCGGGACAGTCGAACACCGGGGAGCTGTTTTTT.

This clone was counted once. The chain is built from TRBV7-2 and TRBJ1-1; 7 bases match TRBD1. CDR1 is SGHTA and CDR2 is FQGNSA in the germline V gene. After removal of 5 bases from V and 4 bases from J, the junction contained 7 bases not matched to a gene. This CDR3 has 14 residues. The CDR3 sequence: CASSERQGGTEAFF. The DNA of the CDR3 is TGTGCCAGCAGCGAACGACAGGGAGGCACTGAAGCTTTCTTT.

This clone was detected once. The chain employs TRBV5-1 and TRBJ2-7, with D possibly matching TRBD1 (6 bases). This CDR3 is 15 amino acids long. The V end lost 0 bases, the J end lost 6 bases, and 16 bases lay between the germline ends. The germline CDR1 and CDR2 sequences are SGHRS and YFSETQ. CDR3 bases: TGCGCCAGCAGCTTGGAGGGGGTGGGGAGTAGCGAGCAGTACTTC. This sequence encodes CASSLEGVGSSEQYF.

The V and J genes are TRBV12-3 or TRBV12-4 and TRBJ1-1; D perhaps matches TRBD1 (5 bases). There are 13 residues in the CDR3. V lost 0 bases and J 3 bases, leaving 5 bases between the germline ends. CDR3 bases: TGTGCCAGCAGTTTAGCAGGGGACACTGAAGCTTTCTTT. Its translation is CASSLAGDTEAFF.

The V call is TRBV7-3, the J call TRBJ2-7; D not resolved. This CDR3 region has 13 residues. Deletions cut 2 bases from V and 0 bases from J, with 5 bases between. Germline CDR1 reads SGHTA; CDR2 reads FQGTGA. CDR3 sequence: CASSLGASYEQYF. CDR3 DNA sequence: TGTGCCAGCAGCTTAGGAGCCTCCTACGAGCAGTACTTC. Complete variable domain (other parts from reference TRBV7-3 and TRBJ2-7): GAGVSQTPSNKVTEKGKYVELRCDPISGHTALYWYRQSLGQGPEFLIYFQGTGAADDSGLPNDRFFAVRPEGSVSTLKIQRTERGDSAVYLCASSLGASYEQYFGPGTRLTVT.

DNA of the CDR3: TGTGCCAGCAGTTTCGAGTTCTCTGGAAACACCATATATTTT. Protein: CASSFEFSGNTIYF. The chain employs TRBV28 and TRBJ1-3; D gene uncertain. This CDR3 spans 14 amino acids. Per the germline V gene, CDR1 is MDHEN and CDR2 is SYDVKM. Trimming took 3 bases from V and 0 from J, leaving 6 bases between them.

This clone was seen once. This rearrangement joins TRBV10-3 to TRBJ2-1, with a tentative D call TRBD2 (5 bases). This CDR3 comprises 13 residues. Germline CDR1 is ENHRY and CDR2 is SYGVKD. Trimming removed 7 bases at V and 9 bases at J, with 16 bases between. CDR3 sequence reads: CAITDSGSGEQFF. The CDR3 DNA sequence: TGTGCCATCACCGACTCGGGGTCGGGTGAGCAGTTCTTC.

V is TRBV27 and J is TRBJ1-1; D perhaps matches TRBD1 (5 bases). V was cut by 2 bases and J by 1 base, with 14 bases left in between. Germline CDR1 and CDR2: MNHEY and SMNVEV (reference sequence). The CDR3 is 16 amino acids. The CDR3 nucleotides read TGTGCCAGCAGTTTACGCGGGGCTTACCCGAACACTGAAGCTTTCTTT. It yields the protein CASSLRGAYPNTEAFF.

This clone has more than one count but fewer than ten. The V gene is TRBV7-9, the J gene TRBJ2-7; 8 nucleotides match TRBD2. This CDR3 contains 15 residues. V shed 2 bases, J shed 1 base, and the junction held 4 bases outside the gene matches. The germline gives CDR1 SEHNR, CDR2 FQNEAQ (reference sequence). The CDR3 reads CASSLISGRSYEQYF. CDR3 nucleotides: TGTGCCAGCAGCTTAATCAGCGGGAGATCCTACGAGCAGTACTTC.

The chain combines TRBV24-1 with TRBJ2-5, with D perhaps matching TRBD2 (5 bases). The ends were cut back, 11 bases at V and 2 bases at J, with 20 bases in the middle. Germline loops: CDR1 KGHDR, CDR2 SFDVKD. The CDR3 covers 15 residues. The CDR3: CANFPARGTQETQYF. The CDR3 DNA is TGTGCCAACTTCCCCGCCCGGGGAACACAAGAGACCCAGTACTTC.

In its sample, this clone was seen a few times. The chain couples TRBV19 to TRBJ2-3, with D possibly TRBD1 on 6 matching bases. Germline V lookup: CDR1 LNHDA, CDR2 SQIVND (reference sequence). Deletions cut 7 bases from V and 1 base from J, with 15 bases between. This CDR3 has 15 residues. In DNA, the CDR3 is TGTGCCAGTATCAAATCGGACAGCCGCACAGATACGCAGTATTTT. It codes for CASIKSDSRTDTQYF.

The rearrangement joins TRBV24-1 to TRBJ2-5; D gene unclear. Germline V gene data show CDR1 as KGHDR and CDR2 as SFDVKD. The germline V and J ends were trimmed by 6 bases and 3 bases, with 13 bases remaining between them. CDR3 size: 14 residues. The CDR3 sequence is CATSLDGRKETQYF. The CDR3 DNA follows: TGTGCCACCAGTTTGGACGGTAGAAAAGAGACCCAGTACTTC.

The chain is built from TRBV3-1 (or the pseudogene TRBV3-2) and TRBJ2-7, with D uncertain. The CDR3 runs to 13 residues. Germline V gene lookup returns CDR1 LGHDT and CDR2 YNNKEL (reference sequence). Between the trimmed V and J ends, which lost 3 bases and 9 bases, there was a span of 15 bases. CDR3 loop: CASSHHTKSGQYF. CDR3 DNA: TGTGCCAGCAGCCACCACACAAAATCAGGGCAGTACTTC.

The V call is TRBV19, the J call TRBJ2-3; 7 bases line up with TRBD2. The germline V gene has CDR1 LNHDA and CDR2 SQIVND (reference sequence). The CDR3 has 16 residues. V lost 7 bases to trimming and J lost 2 bases; unmatched junction nucleotides: 12. CDR3: CASTGGLDRHTDTQYF. The CDR3 DNA is TGTGCCAGTACCGGTGGACTAGACCGACACACAGATACGCAGTATTTT.

The chain recombines TRBV30 with TRBJ2-5; 7 bases fit TRBD1. Germline trimming cut 3 bases from V and 5 bases from J; bases unmatched to any gene: 6. The CDR3 is made up of 13 amino acids. Germline V gene lookup returns CDR1 GTSNPN and CDR2 SVGIG (reference sequence). The CDR3 here is CAWSPGQAETQYF. The CDR3 DNA sequence: TGTGCCTGGAGCCCCGGACAGGCGGAGACCCAGTACTTC.

V and J are TRBV28 and TRBJ1-6, with 7 nucleotides matching TRBD1. The V gene's germline CDR1 is MDHEN and CDR2 SYDVKM. The CDR3 extends over 16 amino acids. V dropped 6 bases and J dropped 7; count of bases not matched to a gene: 12. This CDR3 is CASSPLRGQRNSPLHF. The DNA of the CDR3 is TGTGCCAGCAGCCCCCTCCGGGGACAGCGGAATTCACCCCTCCACTTT.